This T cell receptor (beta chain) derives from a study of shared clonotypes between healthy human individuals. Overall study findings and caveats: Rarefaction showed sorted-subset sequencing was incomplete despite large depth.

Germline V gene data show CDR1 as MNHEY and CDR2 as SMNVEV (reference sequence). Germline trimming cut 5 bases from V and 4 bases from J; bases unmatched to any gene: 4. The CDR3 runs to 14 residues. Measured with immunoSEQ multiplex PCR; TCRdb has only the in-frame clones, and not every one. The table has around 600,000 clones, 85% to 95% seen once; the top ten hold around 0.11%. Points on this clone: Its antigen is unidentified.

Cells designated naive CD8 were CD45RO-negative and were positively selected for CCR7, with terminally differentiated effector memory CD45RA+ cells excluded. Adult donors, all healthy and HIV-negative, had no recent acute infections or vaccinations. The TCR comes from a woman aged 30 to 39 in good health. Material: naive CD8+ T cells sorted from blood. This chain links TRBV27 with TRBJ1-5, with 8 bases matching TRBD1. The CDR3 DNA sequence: TGTGCCAGCAGTGCATGGACAGGGAATCAGCCCCAGCATTTT. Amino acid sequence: CASSAWTGNQPQHF.